Following are 10 T cell receptor beta chains from one sample sequenced in a study of Ad26.COV2.S vaccination and SARS-CoV-2 variants. The treatment is: 19 received Ad26.COV2.S at low or high dose, single or two shots; five or six received placebo; per-sample allocation not given. Sampling was done on day 63 after the first vaccine or placebo injection. Clones were sequenced by immunoSEQ multiplex PCR, and TCRdb holds only the in-frame ones, with some missing. In the table there are roughly 460,000 clones, roughly nine tenths of which are singletons. The material sequenced was peripheral blood, taken in a trial of Ad26.COV2.S vaccine versus placebo. The source is a person aged 18 to 59 who received the Ad26.COV2.S COVID-19 vaccine or a placebo.

The chain joins TRBV12-5 to TRBJ1-1; tentatively, D is TRBD1 (6 bases). CDR3 size: 11 residues. Per the germline V gene, CDR1 is LGHNT and CDR2 is FRNRAP. The V end lost 6 bases, the J end lost 9 bases, and 11 bases lay between the germline ends. CDR3 region: CASGMGAQAFF. The CDR3 coding sequence is TGTGCTAGTGGGATGGGGGCCCAAGCTTTCTTT.

The chain links TRBV15 to TRBJ1-4; D might be TRBD1 (5 bases). The CDR3 is 19 amino acids. CDR1 LNHNV and CDR2 YYDKDF come from the germline V gene (reference sequence). Deletions cut 0 bases from V and 5 bases from J, with 22 bases between. This CDR3 is CATSRDRGRVRDGNEKLFF. CDR3 DNA sequence: TGTGCCACCAGCAGAGATAGGGGTCGGGTCCGGGACGGGAATGAAAAACTGTTTTTT.

The V call is TRBV5-1, the J call TRBJ1-1; perhaps TRBD1 as D (6 bases). Looked up from germline, CDR1 is SGHRS and CDR2 is YFSETQ. The CDR3 loop spans 14 amino acids. Trimming pared 4 bases from V and 3 bases from J, leaving 13 bases between. The CDR3 region is CASSKGQSHTEAFF. CDR3 bases: TGCGCCAGCAGCAAAGGACAGAGCCACACTGAAGCTTTCTTT. The full variable domain, completed using reference TRBV5-1 and TRBJ1-1, is KAGVTQTPRYLIKTRGQQVTLSCSPISGHRSVSWYQQTPGQGLQFLFEYFSETQRNKGNFPGRFSGRQFSNSRSEMNVSTLELGDSALYLCASSKGQSHTEAFFGQGTRLTVV.

The chain combines TRBV12-3 or TRBV12-4 with TRBJ2-3; D is unclear. V gave up 6 bases and J gave up 0 bases, with 4 bases separating them. The CDR3 sequence is 12 residues long. In DNA, the CDR3 is TGTGCCAGCAGACAGAGCACAGATACGCAGTATTTT. Amino acids: CASRQSTDTQYF.

This clone was picked up one time. In DNA form, the CDR3 reads TGCGCCAGCAGCTTGGCTAGGGAGCAGTTCTTC. Its translation: CASSLAREQFF. The chain uses TRBV5-1 and TRBJ2-1; the D is unclear. CDR3 length equals 11 residues. Trimming removed 0 bases at V and 10 bases at J, with 5 bases between. Germline CDR1 SGHRS, CDR2 YFSETQ.

This clone was detected only once. The rearrangement links TRBV30 to TRBJ2-6; TRBD1 matches 9 bases. The CDR3 contains 17 residues. CDR1 GTSNPN and CDR2 SVGIG come from the germline V gene (reference sequence). V trimming: 0 bases; J trimming: 0 bases; junction bases outside the gene matches: 3. This chain's CDR3 is CAWSVWDRDSGANVLTF. DNA for the CDR3: TGTGCCTGGAGTGTATGGGACAGGGACTCTGGGGCCAACGTCCTGACTTTC. Combining the CDR3 with reference TRBV30 and TRBJ2-6 gives the whole variable domain SQTIHQWPATLVQPVGSPLSLECTVEGTSNPNLYWYRQAAGRGLQLLFYSVGIGQISSEVPQNLSASRPQDRQFILSSKKLLLSDSGFYLCAWSVWDRDSGANVLTFGAGSRLTVL.

The chain has TRBV7-9 and TRBJ1-1; possibly TRBD1 for D (6 bases). V lost 5 bases and J 0 bases, leaving 13 bases between the germline ends. CDR1 and CDR2 (germline): SEHNR, FQNEAQ (reference sequence). This CDR3 has 15 residues. The CDR3, as DNA: TGTGCCAGCAGCCCGGACAGTCATTTGAACACTGAAGCTTTCTTT. This sequence encodes CASSPDSHLNTEAFF.

This chain links TRBV6-6 with TRBJ2-7; D is uncertain. V was pared by 0 bases and J by 5 bases, with 5 bases between. CDR3 size: 12 residues. Germline V lookup: CDR1 MNHNY, CDR2 SVGAGI (reference sequence). The CDR3 reads CASSYSIDEQYF. The CDR3 DNA reads TGTGCCAGCAGTTACTCGATTGACGAGCAGTACTTC.

The chain recombines TRBV5-1 with TRBJ2-3; D perhaps matches TRBD2 (5 bases). Germline V gives CDR1 SGHRS, CDR2 YFSETQ. The CDR3 consists of 13 residues. With 7 bases removed from V and 2 bases from J, the gap between germline ends came to 11 bases. CDR3 in amino acids: CASRPDYTDTQYF. The CDR3 coding sequence is TGCGCCAGCCGACCTGACTACACAGATACGCAGTATTTT.

The genes are TRBV5-1 and TRBJ2-2, with TRBD1 matching over 9 bases. Per the germline V gene, CDR1 is SGHRS and CDR2 is YFSETQ. J was trimmed by 6 bases and V by 0 bases; bases with no gene match: 6. The CDR3 extends over 16 amino acids. The DNA for the CDR3 is TGCGCCAGCAGCTTGGCCTGGGACAGGGAGGCCGGGGAGCTGTTTTTT. Its protein product is CASSLAWDREAGELFF.